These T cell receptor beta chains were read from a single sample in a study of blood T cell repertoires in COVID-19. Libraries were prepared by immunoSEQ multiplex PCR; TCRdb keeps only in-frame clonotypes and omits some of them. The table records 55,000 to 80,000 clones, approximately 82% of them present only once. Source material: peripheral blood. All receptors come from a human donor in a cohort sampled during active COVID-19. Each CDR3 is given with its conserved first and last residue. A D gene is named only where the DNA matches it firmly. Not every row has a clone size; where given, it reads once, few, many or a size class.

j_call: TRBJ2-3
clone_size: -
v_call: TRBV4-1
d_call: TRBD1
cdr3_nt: TGCGCCAGCAGCTCCAGGGGGCGCGTCTCAGATACGCAGTATTTT
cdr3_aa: CASSSRGRVSDTQYF

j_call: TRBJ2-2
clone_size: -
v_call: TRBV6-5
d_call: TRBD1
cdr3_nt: TGTGCCAGCAAGAGGGACAGTCTGAACACCGGGGAGCTGTTTTTT
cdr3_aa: CASKRDSLNTGELFF

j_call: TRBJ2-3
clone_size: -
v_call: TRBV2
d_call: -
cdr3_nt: TGTGCCAGCACACCCTGGGGGGTCCTCACAGATACGCAGTATTTT
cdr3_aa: CASTPWGVLTDTQYF

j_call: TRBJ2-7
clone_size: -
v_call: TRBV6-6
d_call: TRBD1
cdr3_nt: TGTGCCAGCAGTTACTCGACAGGGTCAGGATACGAGCAGTACTTC
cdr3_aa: CASSYSTGSGYEQYF

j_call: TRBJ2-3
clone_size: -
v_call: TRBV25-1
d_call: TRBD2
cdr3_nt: TGTGCCAGCAGTGCGCTAGCGGGGGCGCCAGATACGCAGTATTTT
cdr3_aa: CASSALAGAPDTQYF

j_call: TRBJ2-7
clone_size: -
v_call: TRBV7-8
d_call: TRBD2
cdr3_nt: TGTGCCAGCAACCCGGGACTAGCGGGGCCCTACGAGCAGTACTTC
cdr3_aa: CASNPGLAGPYEQYF

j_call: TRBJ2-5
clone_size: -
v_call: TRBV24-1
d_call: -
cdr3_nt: TGTGCCACCTCTCCGGGAACGGGGACCCAGTACTTC
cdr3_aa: CATSPGTGTQYF

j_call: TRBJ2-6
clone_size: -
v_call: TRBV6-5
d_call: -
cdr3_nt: TGCGCCAGCAATTCGTTCTCTGGGGCCAACGTCCTGACTTTC
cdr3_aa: CASNSFSGANVLTF

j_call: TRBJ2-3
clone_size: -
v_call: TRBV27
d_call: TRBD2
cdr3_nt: TGTGCCAGCGGGACTAGCGGGAGGGGGGGCACAGATACGCAGTATTTT
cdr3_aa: CASGTSGRGGTDTQYF

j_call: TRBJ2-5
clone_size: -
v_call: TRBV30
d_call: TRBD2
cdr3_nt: TGTGCCTACGACCAGGGAGGGAGAGAGACCCAGTACTTC
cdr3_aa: CAYDQGGRETQYF

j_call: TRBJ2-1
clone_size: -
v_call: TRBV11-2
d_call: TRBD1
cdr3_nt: TGTGCCAGCAGCTTACCGCAAGGGACAGGGGTAGGCAATGAGCAGTTCTTC
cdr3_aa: CASSLPQGTGVGNEQFF

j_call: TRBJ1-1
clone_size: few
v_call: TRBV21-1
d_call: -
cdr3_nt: TGTGCCAGCAGCAAAGATAGACAGGGGCCATTCCTGAACACTGAAGCTTTCTTT
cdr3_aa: CASSKDRQGPFLNTEAFF

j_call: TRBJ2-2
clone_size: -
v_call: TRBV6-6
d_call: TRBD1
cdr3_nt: TGTGCCAGCAGAGACAGGGGGTGGACCGGGGAGCTGTTTTTT
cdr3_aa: CASRDRGWTGELFF

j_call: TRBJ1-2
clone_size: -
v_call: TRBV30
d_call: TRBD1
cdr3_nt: TGTGCCTGGAGTAGACAGGGGGATGGCTACACCTTC
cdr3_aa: CAWSRQGDGYTF

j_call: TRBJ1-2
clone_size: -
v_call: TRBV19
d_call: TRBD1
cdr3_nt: TGTGCCAGTAGTAAGAACAGGGGATGGGGCTACACCTTC
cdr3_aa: CASSKNRGWGYTF

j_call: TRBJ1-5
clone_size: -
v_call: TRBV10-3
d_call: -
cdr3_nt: TGTGCCATCAGTGAGCAGGGCCCCAATCAGCCCCAGCATTTT
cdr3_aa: CAISEQGPNQPQHF

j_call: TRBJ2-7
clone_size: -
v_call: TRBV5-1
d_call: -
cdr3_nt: TGCGCCAGCAGCTTGGAGGTGACAGCATACGAGCAGTACTTC
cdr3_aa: CASSLEVTAYEQYF

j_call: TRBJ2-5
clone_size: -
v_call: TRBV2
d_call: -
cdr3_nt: TGTGCCAGCAGACCCGTTAGCCCAGAGACCCAGTACTTC
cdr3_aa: CASRPVSPETQYF

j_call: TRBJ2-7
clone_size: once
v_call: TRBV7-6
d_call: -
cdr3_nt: TGTGCCAGCAGCTTAGTTCAGGGGGGCTACGAGCAGTACTTC
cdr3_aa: CASSLVQGGYEQYF

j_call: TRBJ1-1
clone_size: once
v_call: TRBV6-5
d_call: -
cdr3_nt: TGTGCCAGCAGTCGGGTTGCAGTGAACACTGAAGCTTTCTTT
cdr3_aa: CASSRVAVNTEAFF

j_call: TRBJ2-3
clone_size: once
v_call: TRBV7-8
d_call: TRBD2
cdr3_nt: TGTGCCAGCAGCTCGAGACTAGCGGGGGGCAGGGTTGCGCAGTATTTT
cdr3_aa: CASSSRLAGGRVAQYF

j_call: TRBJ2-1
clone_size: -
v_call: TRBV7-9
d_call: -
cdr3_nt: TGTGCCAGCAGCTTAGTCGGGAACCCCTACAATGAGCAGTTCTTC
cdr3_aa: CASSLVGNPYNEQFF

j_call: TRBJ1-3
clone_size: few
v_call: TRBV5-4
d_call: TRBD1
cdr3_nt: TGTGCCAGCAGCTGGACAGGGGTGAACACCATATATTTT
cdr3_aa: CASSWTGVNTIYF

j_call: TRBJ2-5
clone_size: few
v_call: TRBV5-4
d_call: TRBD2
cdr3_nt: TGTGCCAGCAGCTGGACCGGGACTAGTGGTGAGACCCAGTACTTC
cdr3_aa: CASSWTGTSGETQYF

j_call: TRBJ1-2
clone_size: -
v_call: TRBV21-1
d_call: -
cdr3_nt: TGTGCCAGCAGCAAAGTTAGCCACACACTCAACTATGGCTACACCTTC
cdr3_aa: CASSKVSHTLNYGYTF

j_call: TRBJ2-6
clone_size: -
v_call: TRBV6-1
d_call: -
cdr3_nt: TGTGCCAGCAGTGAAGTGCAGGGGTCTGGGGCCAACGTCCTGACTTTC
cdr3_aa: CASSEVQGSGANVLTF

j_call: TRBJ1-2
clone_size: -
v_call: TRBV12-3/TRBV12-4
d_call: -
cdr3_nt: TGTGCCAGCAGTTTGAGCGCAGGGCGAGGCTACACCTTC
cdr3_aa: CASSLSAGRGYTF

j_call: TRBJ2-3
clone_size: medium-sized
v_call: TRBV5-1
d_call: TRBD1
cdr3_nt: TGCGCCAGCAGCTTCGAGGGGGCGACAGATACGCAGTATTTT
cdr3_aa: CASSFEGATDTQYF

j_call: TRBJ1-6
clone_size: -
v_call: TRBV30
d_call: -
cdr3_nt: TGTGCCTGGAGTGTGGCAGGGGCGATGAGCTCCTATAATTCACCCCTCCACTTT
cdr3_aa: CAWSVAGAMSSYNSPLHF

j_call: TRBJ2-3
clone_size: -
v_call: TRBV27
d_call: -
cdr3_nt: TGTGCCAGCAGTTTAGGGCAGGGGAACACAGATACGCAGTATTTT
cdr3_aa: CASSLGQGNTDTQYF

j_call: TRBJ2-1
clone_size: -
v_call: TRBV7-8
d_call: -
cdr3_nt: TGTGCCAGCAGCTACAGCTCCTACAATGAGCAGTTCTTC
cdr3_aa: CASSYSSYNEQFF

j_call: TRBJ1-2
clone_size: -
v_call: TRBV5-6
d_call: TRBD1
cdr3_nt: TGTGCCAGCAGCGATACGGGGACAGGGACGTCCGGGGGCTACACCTTC
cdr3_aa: CASSDTGTGTSGGYTF

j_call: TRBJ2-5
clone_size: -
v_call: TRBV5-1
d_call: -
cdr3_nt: TGCGCCAGCAGCTTGTGGAGGGGCCGGGAGACCCAGTACTTC
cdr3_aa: CASSLWRGRETQYF

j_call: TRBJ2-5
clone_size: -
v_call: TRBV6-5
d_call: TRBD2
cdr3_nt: TGTGCCGCCCGGACTAGCGGGGTCCAAGAGACCCAGTACTTC
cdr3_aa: CAARTSGVQETQYF

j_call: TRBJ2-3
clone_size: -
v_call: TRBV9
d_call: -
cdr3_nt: TGTGCCAGCAGCGTTGGCTTCCAGACTAGCACAGATACGCAGTATTTT
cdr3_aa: CASSVGFQTSTDTQYF

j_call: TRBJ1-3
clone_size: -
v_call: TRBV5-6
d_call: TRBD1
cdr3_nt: TGTGCCAGCAGCGAGGTGGGACAGACCTCTGGAAACACCATATATTTT
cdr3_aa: CASSEVGQTSGNTIYF

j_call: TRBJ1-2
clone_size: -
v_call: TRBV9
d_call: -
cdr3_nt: TGTGCCAGCAGCGTGGCGGGTAACTATGGCTACACCTTC
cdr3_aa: CASSVAGNYGYTF

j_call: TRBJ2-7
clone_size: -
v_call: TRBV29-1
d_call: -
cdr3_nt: TGCAGCGTTGGCCCTAGAGAGGCAGGAGGTTACGAGCAGTACTTC
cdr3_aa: CSVGPREAGGYEQYF

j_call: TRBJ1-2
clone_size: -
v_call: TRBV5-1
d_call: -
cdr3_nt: TGCGCCAGCAGCTTGACATACATCAACTATGGCTACACCTTC
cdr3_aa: CASSLTYINYGYTF

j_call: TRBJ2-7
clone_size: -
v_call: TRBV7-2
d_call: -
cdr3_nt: TGTGCCAGCAGCCCCAGACCAGAAGGGGTCGAGCAGTACTTC
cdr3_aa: CASSPRPEGVEQYF

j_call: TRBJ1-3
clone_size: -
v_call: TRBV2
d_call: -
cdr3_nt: TGTGCCAGCAGTGACAGGGCTTCAACTGGAAACACCATATATTTT
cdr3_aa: CASSDRASTGNTIYF

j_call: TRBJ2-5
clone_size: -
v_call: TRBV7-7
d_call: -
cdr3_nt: TGTGCTAGCAGCTCTTTTAGGGGTCTACAAGAGACCCAGTACTTC
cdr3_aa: CASSSFRGLQETQYF

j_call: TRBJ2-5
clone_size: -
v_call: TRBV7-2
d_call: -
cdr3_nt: TGTGCCAGCAGCTCCGAGCTTCGAGAGACCCAGTACTTC
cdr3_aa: CASSSELRETQYF

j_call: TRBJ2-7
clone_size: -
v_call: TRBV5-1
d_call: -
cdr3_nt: TGCGCCAGCAGCTTGGATGGGAGGATCGACGAGCAGTACTTC
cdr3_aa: CASSLDGRIDEQYF

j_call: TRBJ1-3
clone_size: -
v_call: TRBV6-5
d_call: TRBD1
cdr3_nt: TGTGCCAGCAGCCCCGGGACAGCTTTTGGAAACACCATATATTTT
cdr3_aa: CASSPGTAFGNTIYF

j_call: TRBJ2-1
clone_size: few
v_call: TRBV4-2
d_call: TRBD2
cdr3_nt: TGTGCCAGCAGCAATAGCGGGAGAGCTTACAATGAGCAGTTCTTC
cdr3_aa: CASSNSGRAYNEQFF

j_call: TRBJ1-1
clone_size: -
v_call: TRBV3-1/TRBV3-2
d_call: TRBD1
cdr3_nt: TGTGCCAGCAGCCCGTGGGACAGAGAGAACACTGAAGCTTTCTTT
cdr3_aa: CASSPWDRENTEAFF

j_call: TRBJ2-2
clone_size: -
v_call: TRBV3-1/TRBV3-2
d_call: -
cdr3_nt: TGTGCCAGCAGCCCATCTCTCGGTCAGGGCGGGAACACCGGGGAGCTGTTTTTT
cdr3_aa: CASSPSLGQGGNTGELFF

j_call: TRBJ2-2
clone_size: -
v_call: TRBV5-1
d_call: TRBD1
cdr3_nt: TGCGCCAGCAGCTATGGACAGGGCGGGGAGCTGTTTTTT
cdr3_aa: CASSYGQGGELFF